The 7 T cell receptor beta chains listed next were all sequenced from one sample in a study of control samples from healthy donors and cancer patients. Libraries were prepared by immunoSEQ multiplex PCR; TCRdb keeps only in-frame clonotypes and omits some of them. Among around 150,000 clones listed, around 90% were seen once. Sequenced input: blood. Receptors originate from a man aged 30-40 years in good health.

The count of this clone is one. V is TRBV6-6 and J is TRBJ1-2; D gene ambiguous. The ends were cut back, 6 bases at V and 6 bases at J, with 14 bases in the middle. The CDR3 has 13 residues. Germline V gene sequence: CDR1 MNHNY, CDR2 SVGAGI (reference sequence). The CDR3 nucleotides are TGTGCCAGCAGGGGAGACGGGGTTGATGGCTACACCTTC. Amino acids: CASRGDGVDGYTF.

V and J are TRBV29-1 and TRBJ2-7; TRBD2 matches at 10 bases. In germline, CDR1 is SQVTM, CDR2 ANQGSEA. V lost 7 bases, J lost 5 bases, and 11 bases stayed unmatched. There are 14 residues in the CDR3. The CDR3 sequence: CSGSAGGPVHEQYF. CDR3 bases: TGCAGCGGGTCAGCGGGAGGGCCCGTGCACGAGCAGTACTTC.

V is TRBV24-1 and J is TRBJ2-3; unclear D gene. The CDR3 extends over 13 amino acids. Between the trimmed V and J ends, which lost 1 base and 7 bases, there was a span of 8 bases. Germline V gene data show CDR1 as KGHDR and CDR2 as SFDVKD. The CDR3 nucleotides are TGTGCCACCAGTGATTTAAACTCATATACGCAGTATTTT. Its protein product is CATSDLNSYTQYF.

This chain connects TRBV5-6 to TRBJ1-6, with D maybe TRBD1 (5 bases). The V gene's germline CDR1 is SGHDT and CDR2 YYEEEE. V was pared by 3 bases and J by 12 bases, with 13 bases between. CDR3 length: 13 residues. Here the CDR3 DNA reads TGTGCCAGCAGCTGGGCCGGGACCGTACCCCTCCACTTT. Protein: CASSWAGTVPLHF.

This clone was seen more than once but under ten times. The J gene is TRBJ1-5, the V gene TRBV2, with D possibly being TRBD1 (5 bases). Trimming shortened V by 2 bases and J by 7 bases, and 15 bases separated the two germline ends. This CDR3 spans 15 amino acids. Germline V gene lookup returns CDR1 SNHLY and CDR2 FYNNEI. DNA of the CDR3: TGTGCCAGCAGTGAATTGGGGGGAGGTCGACAGCCCCAGCATTTT. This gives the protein CASSELGGGRQPQHF. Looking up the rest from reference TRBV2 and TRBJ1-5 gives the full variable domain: EPEVTQTPSHQVTQMGQEVILRCVPISNHLYFYWYRQILGQKVEFLVSFYNNEISEKSEIFDDQFSVERPDGSNFTLKIRSTKLEDSAMYFCASSELGGGRQPQHFGDGTRLSIL.

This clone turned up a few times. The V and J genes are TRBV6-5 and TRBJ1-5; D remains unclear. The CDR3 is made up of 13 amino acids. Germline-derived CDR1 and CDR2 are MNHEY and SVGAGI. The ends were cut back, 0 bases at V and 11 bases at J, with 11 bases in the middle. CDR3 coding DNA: TGTGCCAGCAGTTACTCGGGCTCCTCTTCCCAGCATTTT. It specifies CASSYSGSSSQHF.

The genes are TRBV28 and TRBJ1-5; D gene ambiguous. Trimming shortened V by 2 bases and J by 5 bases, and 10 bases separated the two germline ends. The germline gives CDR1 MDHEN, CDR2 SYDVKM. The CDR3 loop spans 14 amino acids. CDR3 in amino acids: CASSLNHADQPQHF. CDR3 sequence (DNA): TGTGCCAGCAGTTTAAACCACGCCGATCAGCCCCAGCATTTT.